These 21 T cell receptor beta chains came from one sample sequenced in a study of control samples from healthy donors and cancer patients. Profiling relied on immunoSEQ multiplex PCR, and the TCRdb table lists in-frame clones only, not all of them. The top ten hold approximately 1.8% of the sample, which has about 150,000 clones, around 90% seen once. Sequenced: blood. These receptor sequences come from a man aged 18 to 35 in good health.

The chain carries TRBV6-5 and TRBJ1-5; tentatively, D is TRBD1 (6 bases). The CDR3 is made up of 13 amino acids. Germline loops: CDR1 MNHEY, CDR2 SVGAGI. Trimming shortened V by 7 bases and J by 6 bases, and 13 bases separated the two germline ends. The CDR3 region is CASKGGSGQPQHF. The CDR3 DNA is TGTGCCAGCAAGGGGGGGAGCGGTCAGCCCCAGCATTTT.

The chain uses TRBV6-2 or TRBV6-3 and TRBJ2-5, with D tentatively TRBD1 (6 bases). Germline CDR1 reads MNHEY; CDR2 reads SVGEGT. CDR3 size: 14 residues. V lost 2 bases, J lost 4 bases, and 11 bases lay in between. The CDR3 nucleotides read TGTGCCAGCAGTTACCTTCTAGGGGGAGAGACCCAGTACTTC. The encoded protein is CASSYLLGGETQYF.

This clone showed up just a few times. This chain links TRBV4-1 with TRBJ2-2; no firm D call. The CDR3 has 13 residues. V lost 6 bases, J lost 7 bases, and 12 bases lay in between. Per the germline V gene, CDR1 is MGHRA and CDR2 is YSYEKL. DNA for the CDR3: TGCGCCAGCAGTAAGTCGTCAGGCGGGGAGCTGTTTTTT. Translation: CASSKSSGGELFF.

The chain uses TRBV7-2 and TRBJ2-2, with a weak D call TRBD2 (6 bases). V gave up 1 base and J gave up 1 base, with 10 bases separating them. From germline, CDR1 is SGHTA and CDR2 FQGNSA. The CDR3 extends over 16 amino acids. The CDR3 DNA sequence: TGTGCCAGCAGCTTAGGGGCGGGGAAGAACACCGGGGAGCTGTTTTTT. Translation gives CASSLGAGKNTGELFF.

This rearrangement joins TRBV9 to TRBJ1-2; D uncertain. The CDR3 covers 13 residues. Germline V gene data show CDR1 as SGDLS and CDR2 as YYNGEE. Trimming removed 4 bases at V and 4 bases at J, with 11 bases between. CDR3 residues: CASSPMTAYGYTF. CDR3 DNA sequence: TGTGCCAGCAGCCCAATGACGGCCTATGGCTACACCTTC.

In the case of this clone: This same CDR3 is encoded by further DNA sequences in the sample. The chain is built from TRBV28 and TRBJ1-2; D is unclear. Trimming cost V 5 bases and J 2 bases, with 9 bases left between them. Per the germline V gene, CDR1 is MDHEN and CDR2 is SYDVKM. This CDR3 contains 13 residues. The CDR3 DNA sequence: TGTGCCAGCAGTATGACCGGGAACTATGGCTACACCTTC. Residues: CASSMTGNYGYTF.

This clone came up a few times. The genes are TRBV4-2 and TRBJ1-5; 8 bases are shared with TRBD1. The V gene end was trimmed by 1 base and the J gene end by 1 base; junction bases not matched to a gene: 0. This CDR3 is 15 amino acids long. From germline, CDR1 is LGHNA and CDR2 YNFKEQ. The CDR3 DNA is TGTGCCAGCAGCCAAGGGACAGGGAGCAATCAGCCCCAGCATTTT. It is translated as CASSQGTGSNQPQHF.

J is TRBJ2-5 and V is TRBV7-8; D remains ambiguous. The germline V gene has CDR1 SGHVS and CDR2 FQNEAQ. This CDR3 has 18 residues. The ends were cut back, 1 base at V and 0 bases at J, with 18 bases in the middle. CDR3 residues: CASSLVNPMGRDQETQYF. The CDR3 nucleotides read TGTGCCAGCAGCTTAGTGAACCCGATGGGCAGAGACCAAGAGACCCAGTACTTC.

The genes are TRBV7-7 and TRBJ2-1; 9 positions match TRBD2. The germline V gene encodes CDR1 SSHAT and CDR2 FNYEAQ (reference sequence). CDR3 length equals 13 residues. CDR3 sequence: CASSLAGVNEQFF. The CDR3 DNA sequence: TGTGCTAGCTCATTAGCGGGGGTCAATGAGCAGTTCTTC.

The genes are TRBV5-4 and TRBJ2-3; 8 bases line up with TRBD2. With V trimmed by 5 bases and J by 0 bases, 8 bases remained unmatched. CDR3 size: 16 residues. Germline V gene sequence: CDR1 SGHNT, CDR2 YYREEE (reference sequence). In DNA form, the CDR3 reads TGTGCCAGCAGAACCGACACTAGCGGTAGCACAGATACGCAGTATTTT. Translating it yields CASRTDTSGSTDTQYF.

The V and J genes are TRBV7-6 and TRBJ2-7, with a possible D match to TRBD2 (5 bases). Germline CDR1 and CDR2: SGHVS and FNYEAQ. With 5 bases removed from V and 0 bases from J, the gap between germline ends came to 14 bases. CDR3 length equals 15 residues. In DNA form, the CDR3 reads TGTGCCAGCAGCCCGGAGCGGATAAGCTCCTACGAGCAGTACTTC. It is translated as CASSPERISSYEQYF.

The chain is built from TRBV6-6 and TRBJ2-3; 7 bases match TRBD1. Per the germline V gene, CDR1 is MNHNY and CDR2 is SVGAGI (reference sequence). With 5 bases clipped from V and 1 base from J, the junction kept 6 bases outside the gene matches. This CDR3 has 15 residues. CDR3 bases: TGTGCCAGCAGTCTCCACACAGGGGGCACAGATACGCAGTATTTT. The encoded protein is CASSLHTGGTDTQYF.

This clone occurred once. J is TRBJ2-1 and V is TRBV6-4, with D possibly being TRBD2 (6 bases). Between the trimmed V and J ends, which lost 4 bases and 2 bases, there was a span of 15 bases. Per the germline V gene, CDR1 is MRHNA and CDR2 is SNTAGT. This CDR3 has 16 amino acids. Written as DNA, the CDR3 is TGTGCCAGCAGTGTAGGTGGGAGGACGACCTACAATGAGCAGTTCTTC. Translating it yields CASSVGGRTTYNEQFF.

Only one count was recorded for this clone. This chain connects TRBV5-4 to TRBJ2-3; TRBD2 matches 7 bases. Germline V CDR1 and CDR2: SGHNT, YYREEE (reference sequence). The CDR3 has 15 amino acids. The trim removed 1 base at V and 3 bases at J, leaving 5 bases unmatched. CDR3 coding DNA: TGTGCCAGCAGCTTGCCCGGGGAGGGAACAGATACGCAGTATTTT. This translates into CASSLPGEGTDTQYF. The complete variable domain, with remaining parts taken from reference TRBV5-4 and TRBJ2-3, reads ETGVTQSPTHLIKTRGQQVTLRCSSQSGHNTVSWYQQALGQGPQFIFQYYREEENGRGNFPPRFSGLQFPNYSSELNVNALELDDSALYLCASSLPGEGTDTQYFGPGTRLTVL.

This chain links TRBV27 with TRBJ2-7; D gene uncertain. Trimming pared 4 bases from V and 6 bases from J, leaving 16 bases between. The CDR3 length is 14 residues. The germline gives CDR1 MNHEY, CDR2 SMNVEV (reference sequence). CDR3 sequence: CASSSQLNHREQYF. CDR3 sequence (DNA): TGTGCCAGCAGTTCTCAGTTGAATCACCGCGAGCAGTACTTC.

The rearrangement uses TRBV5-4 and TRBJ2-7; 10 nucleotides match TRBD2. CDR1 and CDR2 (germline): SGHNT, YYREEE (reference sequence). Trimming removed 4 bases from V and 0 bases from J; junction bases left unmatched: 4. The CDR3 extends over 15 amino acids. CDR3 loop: CASSAWTSGSYEQYF. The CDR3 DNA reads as TGTGCCAGCAGCGCATGGACTAGCGGCTCCTACGAGCAGTACTTC.

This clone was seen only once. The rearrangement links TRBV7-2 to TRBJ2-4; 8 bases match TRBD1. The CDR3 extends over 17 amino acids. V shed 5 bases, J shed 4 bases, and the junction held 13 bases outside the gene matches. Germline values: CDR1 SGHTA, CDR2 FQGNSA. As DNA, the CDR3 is TGTGCCAGCAGCCCCGATCCCCGTTGGACAGGGAAAAACATTCAGTACTTC. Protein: CASSPDPRWTGKNIQYF.

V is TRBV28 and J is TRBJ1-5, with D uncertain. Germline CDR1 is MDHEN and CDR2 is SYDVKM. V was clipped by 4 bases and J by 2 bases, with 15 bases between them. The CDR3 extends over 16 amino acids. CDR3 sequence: CASSSPAVARNQPQHF. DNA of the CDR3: TGTGCCAGCAGTTCCCCCGCTGTAGCTCGCAATCAGCCCCAGCATTTT.

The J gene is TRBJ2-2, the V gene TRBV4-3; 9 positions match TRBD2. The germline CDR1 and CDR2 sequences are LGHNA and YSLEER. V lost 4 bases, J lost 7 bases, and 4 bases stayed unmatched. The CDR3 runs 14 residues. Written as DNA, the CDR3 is TGCGCCAGCAGCCTCAGCGGGGGGCTCGGGGAGCTGTTTTTT. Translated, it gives CASSLSGGLGELFF.

The CDR3 bases are TGTGCCAGCAGCACCCGGACAGGGAGCCTTGAAGCTTTCTTT. Translated, it gives CASSTRTGSLEAFF. The chain is built from TRBV7-2 and TRBJ1-1; 8 bases agree with TRBD1. This CDR3 is 14 amino acids long. V shed 5 bases, J shed 7 bases, and the junction held 9 bases outside the gene matches. Germline V CDR1 and CDR2: SGHTA, FQGNSA.

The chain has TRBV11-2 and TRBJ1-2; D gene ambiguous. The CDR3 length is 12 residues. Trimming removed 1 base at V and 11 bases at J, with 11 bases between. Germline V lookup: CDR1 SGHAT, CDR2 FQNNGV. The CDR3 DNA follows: TGTGCCAGCAGCTTAGGAACGGCATATTACACCTTC. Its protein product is CASSLGTAYYTF.